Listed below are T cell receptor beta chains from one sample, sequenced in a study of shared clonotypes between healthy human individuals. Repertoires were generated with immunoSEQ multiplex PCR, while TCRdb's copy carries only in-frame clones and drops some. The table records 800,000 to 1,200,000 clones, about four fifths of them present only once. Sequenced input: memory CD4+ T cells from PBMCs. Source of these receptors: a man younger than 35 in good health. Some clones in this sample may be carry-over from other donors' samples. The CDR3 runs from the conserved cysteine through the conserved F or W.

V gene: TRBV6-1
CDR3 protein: CASKMVRGQAYEQYF

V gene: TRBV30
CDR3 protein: CAWSAGFTMEAFF

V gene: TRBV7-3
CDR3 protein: CASRSERGPYEQYF

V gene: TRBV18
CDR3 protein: CASSPPGEETQYF

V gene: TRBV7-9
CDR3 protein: CASSATRGPTYYEQYF

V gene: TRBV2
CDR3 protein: CASSEQGGESEQFF

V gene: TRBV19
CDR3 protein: CASSFHRMGDEKLFF

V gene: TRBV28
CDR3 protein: CASSLGTYEQYF

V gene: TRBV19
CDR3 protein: CASSIARDNEQFF

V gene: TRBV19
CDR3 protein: CASSPGTSQETQYF

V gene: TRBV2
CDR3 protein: CASSPGLNYGYTF

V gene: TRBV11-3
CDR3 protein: CASSLGQGRVTGELFF

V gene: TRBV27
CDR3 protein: CASSLPIGTGVVVGGNTIYF

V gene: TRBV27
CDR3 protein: CASSLPGMPTDTQYF

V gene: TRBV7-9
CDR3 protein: CASSRGTAHYEQYF

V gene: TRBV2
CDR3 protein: CASRRTSGAYNEQFF

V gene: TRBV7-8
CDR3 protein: CASSFQGRDTEAFF

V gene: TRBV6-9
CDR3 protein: CASSGEGQTHPYEQYF

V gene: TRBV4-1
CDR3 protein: CASSLSRTSGSHPTGYEQYF

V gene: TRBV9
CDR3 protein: CASSGAGTRNEQYF

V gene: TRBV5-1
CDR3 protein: CASSAGLAGSRTDTQYF

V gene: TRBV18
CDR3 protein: CASSPGREKLFF

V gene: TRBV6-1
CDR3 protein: CASTRGQGGNEQFF

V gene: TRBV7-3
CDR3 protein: CASSLSGQETQYF

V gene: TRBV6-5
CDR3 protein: CASSRDSVEAFF

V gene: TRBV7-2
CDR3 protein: CASSPGQGIGAFF

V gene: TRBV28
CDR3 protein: CASTKGGYEQYF

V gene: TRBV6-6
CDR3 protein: CASRRPGETQYF

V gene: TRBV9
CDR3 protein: CASSGRDRVGYTF

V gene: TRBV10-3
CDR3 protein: CASWPGQVNEKLFF